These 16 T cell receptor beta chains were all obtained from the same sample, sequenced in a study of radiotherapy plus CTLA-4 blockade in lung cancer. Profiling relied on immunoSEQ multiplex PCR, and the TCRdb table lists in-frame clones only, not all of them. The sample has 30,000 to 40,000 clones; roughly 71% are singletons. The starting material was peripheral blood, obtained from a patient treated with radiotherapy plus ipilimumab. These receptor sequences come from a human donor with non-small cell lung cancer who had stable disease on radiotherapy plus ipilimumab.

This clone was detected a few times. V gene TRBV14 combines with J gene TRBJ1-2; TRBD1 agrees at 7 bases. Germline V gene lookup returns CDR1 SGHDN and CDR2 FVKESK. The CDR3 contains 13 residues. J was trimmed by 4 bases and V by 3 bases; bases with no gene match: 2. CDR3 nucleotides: TGTGCCAGCAGCCAGACAGGGTTCTATGGCTACACCTTC. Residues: CASSQTGFYGYTF.

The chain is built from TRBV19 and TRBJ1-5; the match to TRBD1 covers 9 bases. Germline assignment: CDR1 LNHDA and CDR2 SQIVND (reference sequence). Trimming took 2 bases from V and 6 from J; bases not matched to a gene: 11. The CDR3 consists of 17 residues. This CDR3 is CASSITPGTGRGQPQHF. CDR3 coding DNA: TGTGCCAGTAGTATAACACCCGGGACAGGGCGGGGTCAGCCCCAGCATTTT.

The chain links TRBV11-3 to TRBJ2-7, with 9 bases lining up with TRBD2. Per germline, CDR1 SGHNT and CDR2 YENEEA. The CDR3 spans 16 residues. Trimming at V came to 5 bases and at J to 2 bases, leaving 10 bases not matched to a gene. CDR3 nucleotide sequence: TGTGCCAGCAGCACAAGTAATAGCGGGAGTGCCTACGAGCAGTACTTC. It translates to CASSTSNSGSAYEQYF.

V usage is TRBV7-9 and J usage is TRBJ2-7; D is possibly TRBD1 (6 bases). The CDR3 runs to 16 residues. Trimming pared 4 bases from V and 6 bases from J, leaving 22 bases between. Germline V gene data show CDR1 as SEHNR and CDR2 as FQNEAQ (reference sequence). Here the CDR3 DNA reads TGTGCCAGCAGCTCCCATTCGGTTAACAGGGTTGGCGAGCAGTACTTC. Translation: CASSSHSVNRVGEQYF.

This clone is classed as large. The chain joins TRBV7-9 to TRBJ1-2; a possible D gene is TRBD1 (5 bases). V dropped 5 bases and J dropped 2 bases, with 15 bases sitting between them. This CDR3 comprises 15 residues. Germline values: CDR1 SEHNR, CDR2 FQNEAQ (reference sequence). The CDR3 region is CASSVLRVLNYGYTF. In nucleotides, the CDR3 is TGTGCCAGCAGCGTCCTCAGGGTACTCAACTATGGCTACACCTTC.

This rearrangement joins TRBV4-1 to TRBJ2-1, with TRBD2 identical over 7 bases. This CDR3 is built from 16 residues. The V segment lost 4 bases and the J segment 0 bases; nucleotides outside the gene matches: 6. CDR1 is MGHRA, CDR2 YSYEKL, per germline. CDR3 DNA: TGCGCCAGCAGCCCAGGTCCTAGCGGCTCCTACAATGAGCAGTTCTTC. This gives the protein CASSPGPSGSYNEQFF.

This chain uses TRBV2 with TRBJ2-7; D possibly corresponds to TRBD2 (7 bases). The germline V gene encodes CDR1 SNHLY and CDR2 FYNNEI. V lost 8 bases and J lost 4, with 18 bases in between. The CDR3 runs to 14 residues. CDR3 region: CASRDLGGRYEQYF. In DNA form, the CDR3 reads TGTGCCAGCCGAGACCTCGGGGGGCGGTACGAGCAGTACTTC.

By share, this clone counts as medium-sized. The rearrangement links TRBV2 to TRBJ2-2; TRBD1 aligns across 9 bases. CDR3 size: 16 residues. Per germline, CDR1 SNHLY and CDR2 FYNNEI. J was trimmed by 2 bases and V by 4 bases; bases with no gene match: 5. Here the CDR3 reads CASSGLGQGNTGELFF. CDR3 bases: TGTGCCAGCAGTGGTTTGGGACAGGGTAACACCGGGGAGCTGTTTTTT. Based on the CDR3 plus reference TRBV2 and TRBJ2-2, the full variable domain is EPEVTQTPSHQVTQMGQEVILRCVPISNHLYFYWYRQILGQKVEFLVSFYNNEISEKSEIFDDQFSVERPDGSNFTLKIRSTKLEDSAMYFCASSGLGQGNTGELFFGEGSRLTVL.

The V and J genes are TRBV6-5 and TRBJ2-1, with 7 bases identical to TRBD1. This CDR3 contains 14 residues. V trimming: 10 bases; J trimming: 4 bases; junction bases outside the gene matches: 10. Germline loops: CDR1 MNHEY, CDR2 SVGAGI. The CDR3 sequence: CANGTGVWYNEQFF. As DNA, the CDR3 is TGTGCCAATGGAACAGGGGTTTGGTACAATGAGCAGTTCTTC.

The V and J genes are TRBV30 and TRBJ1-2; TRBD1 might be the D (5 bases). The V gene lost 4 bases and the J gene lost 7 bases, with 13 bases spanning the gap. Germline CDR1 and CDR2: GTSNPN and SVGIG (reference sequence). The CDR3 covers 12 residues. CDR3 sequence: CAWTKGLGGYTF. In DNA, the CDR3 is TGTGCCTGGACTAAGGGGCTCGGTGGCTACACCTTC.

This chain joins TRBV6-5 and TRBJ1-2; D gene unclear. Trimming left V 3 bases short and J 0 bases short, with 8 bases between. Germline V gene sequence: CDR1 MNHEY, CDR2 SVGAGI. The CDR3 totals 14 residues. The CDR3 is CASSYRQSNYGYTF. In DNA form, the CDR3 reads TGTGCCAGCAGTTATCGGCAGTCTAACTATGGCTACACCTTC.

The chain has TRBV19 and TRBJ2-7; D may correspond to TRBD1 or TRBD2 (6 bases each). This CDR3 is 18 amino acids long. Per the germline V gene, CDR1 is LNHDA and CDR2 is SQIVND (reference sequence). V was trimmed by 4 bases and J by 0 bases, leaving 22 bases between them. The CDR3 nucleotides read TGTGCCAGTAGTAGGGGTTCCTGGGGGGCGCAGTCCTCCTACGAGCAGTACTTC. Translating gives CASSRGSWGAQSSYEQYF.

The CDR3 coding sequence is TGTGCCAGCAGTGAAGCTCCAGGGATGGGCGAGCAGTACTTC. As protein: CASSEAPGMGEQYF. The rearrangement joins TRBV6-1 to TRBJ2-7; TRBD1 might be the D (5 bases). The CDR3 extends over 14 amino acids. In germline, CDR1 is MNHNS, CDR2 SASEGT. V lost 0 bases and J 6 bases, leaving 12 bases between the germline ends.

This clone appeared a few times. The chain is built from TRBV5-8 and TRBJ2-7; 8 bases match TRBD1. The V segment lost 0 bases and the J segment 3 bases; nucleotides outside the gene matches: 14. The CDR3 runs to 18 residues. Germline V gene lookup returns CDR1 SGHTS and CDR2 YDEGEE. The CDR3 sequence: CASSLGIGGTGLVYEQYF. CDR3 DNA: TGTGCCAGCAGCTTGGGCATAGGGGGGACAGGATTAGTCTACGAGCAGTACTTC.

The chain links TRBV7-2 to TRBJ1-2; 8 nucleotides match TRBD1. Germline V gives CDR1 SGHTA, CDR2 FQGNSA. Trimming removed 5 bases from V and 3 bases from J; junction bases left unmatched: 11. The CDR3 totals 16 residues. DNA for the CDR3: TGTGCCAGCAGCCGGGGACAGGACAAGAACTACTATGGCTACACCTTC. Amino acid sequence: CASSRGQDKNYYGYTF.

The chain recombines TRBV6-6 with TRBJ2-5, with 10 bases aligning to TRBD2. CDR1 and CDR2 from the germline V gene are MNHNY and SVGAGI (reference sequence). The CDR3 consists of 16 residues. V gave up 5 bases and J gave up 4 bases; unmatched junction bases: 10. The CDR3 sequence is CASSLRAGGPPETQYF. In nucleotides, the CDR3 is TGTGCCAGCAGTCTCCGAGCGGGAGGGCCCCCAGAGACCCAGTACTTC.